This TCR beta chain stems from a study of technical replicates of blood from several donors. Profiling relied on immunoSEQ multiplex PCR, and the TCRdb table lists in-frame clones only, not all of them. The table includes around 56,000 clones, roughly 96% detected once. Germline lookup yields CDR1 SGDLS and CDR2 YYNGEE. The CDR3 consists of 16 residues. V lost 0 bases and J 0 bases, leaving 13 bases between the germline ends. The source material was PBMCs. The V call is TRBV9, the J call TRBJ2-7; no clear D. This clonotype originated in a human donor in good health. Some clones in this sample may be carry-over from other donors' samples. The CDR3 protein is CASSVGATLSSYEQYF. CDR3 coding DNA: TGTGCCAGCAGCGTAGGTGCGACATTGAGCTCCTACGAGCAGTACTTC.